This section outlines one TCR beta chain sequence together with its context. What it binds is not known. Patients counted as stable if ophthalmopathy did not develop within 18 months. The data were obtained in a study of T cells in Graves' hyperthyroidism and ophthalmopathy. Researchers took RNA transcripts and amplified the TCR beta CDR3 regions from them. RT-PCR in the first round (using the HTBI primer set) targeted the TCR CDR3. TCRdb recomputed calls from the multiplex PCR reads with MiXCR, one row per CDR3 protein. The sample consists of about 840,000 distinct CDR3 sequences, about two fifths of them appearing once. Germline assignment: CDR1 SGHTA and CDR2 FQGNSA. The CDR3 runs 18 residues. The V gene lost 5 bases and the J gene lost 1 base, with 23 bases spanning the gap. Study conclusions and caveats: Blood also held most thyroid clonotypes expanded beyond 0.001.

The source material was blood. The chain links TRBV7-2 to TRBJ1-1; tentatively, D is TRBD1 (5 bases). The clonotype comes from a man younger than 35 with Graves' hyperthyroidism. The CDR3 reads CASSPIEGGGLENTEAFF. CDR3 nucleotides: TGTGCCAGCAGCCCTATCGAGGGCGGGGGGTTGGAGAACACTGAAGCTTTCTTT.